A single sample gave rise to the 8 T cell receptor beta chains below, sequenced in a study of blood T cell repertoires in COVID-19. The method was immunoSEQ multiplex PCR; TCRdb's version includes in-frame clones alone and lacks a portion of them. The repertoire consists of hundreds of thousands of clones, with almost 90% occurring once and the leading ten covering more than 5.5%. Input material: peripheral blood. These receptors were collected from an older woman with COVID-19, enrolled during active disease.

This rearrangement joins TRBV7-2 to TRBJ1-2, with TRBD1 matching 10 bases. The CDR3 covers 13 residues. Per germline, CDR1 SGHTA and CDR2 FQGNSA. With V trimmed by 11 bases and J by 1 base, 4 bases remained unmatched. For the CDR3, the DNA is TGTGCCGAGGGGGACAGGGGTAACTATGGCTACACCTTC. This gives the protein CAEGDRGNYGYTF.

V and J are TRBV24-1 and TRBJ1-2; the match to TRBD1 covers 9 bases. The V segment lost 3 bases and the J segment 3 bases; nucleotides outside the gene matches: 1. Germline CDR1 is KGHDR and CDR2 is SFDVKD. This CDR3 has 14 amino acids. The CDR3 bases are TGTGCCACCAGTGATACAGGGGGCGACTATGGCTACACCTTC. Amino acid sequence: CATSDTGGDYGYTF.

This rearrangement joins TRBV2 to TRBJ1-5, with 10 positions matching TRBD1. CDR3 length: 16 residues. In germline, CDR1 is SNHLY, CDR2 FYNNEI. The junction had 7 bases not matched to a gene; V was cut back by 4 bases and J by 4 bases. Here the CDR3 DNA reads TGTGCCAGCAGTGGCCCGGGACAGGGGAGTAATCAGCCCCAGCATTTT. It specifies CASSGPGQGSNQPQHF.

The V gene is TRBV2, the J gene TRBJ1-1; D is uncertain. The germline V gene has CDR1 SNHLY and CDR2 FYNNEI. The CDR3 totals 14 residues. The V end lost 2 bases, the J end lost 0 bases, and 7 bases lay between the germline ends. The CDR3 coding sequence is TGTGCCAGCAGTGAACTCGCAGTGAACACTGAAGCTTTCTTT. It codes for CASSELAVNTEAFF.

The V and J genes are TRBV30 and TRBJ1-4; a possible D gene is TRBD1 (5 bases). The CDR3 is 15 amino acids. Trimming shortened V by 0 bases and J by 5 bases, and 13 bases separated the two germline ends. In germline, CDR1 is GTSNPN, CDR2 SVGIG (reference sequence). CDR3 nucleotide sequence: TGTGCCTGGAGTGTCGACGCAGGGTCAAATGAAAAACTGTTTTTT. This encodes CAWSVDAGSNEKLFF.

CDR3 in DNA: TGCGCCAGCAGCCGAGCAATGTCGCGGGGGGTCTACGAGCAGTACTTC. Its protein product is CASSRAMSRGVYEQYF. The V gene is TRBV5-1, the J gene TRBJ2-7, with 8 nucleotides matching TRBD2. Looked up from germline, CDR1 is SGHRS and CDR2 is YFSETQ. With 4 bases clipped from V and 3 bases from J, the junction kept 12 bases outside the gene matches. The CDR3 is made up of 16 amino acids. The whole variable domain, remainder taken from reference TRBV5-1 and TRBJ2-7, is KAGVTQTPRYLIKTRGQQVTLSCSPISGHRSVSWYQQTPGQGLQFLFEYFSETQRNKGNFPGRFSGRQFSNSRSEMNVSTLELGDSALYLCASSRAMSRGVYEQYFGPGTRLTVT.

Remarks on this clone: Other nucleotide sequences in the sample specify the same CDR3. This sequence joins TRBV21-1 and TRBJ2-5; the table calls TRBD2, which could not be checked here. TRBV21-1 represents a pseudogene. The CDR3 runs to 15 residues. The CDR3 region has the DNA TGTGCCAGCAGCAAGGCGTCGGGGGTAGGCGAGACCCAGTACTTC. This gives the protein CASSKASGVGETQYF.

The rearrangement links TRBV5-4 to TRBJ2-1; 7 bases are shared with TRBD2. Germline lookup yields CDR1 SGHNT and CDR2 YYREEE (reference sequence). This CDR3 spans 15 amino acids. V lost 3 bases and J lost 4; bases outside the gene matches: 7. CDR3 sequence: CASSSFGGNYNEQFF. The CDR3 nucleotides are TGTGCCAGCAGCTCTTTCGGGGGGAATTACAATGAGCAGTTCTTC.